This TCR beta chain was sequenced during a study of T-cell memory formation after mild COVID-19. This clonotype was seen a few times. With constant-segment primers, 5'RACE yielded cDNA libraries of TCR alpha and TCR beta that carried sample barcodes and UMIs. TCRdb reanalysed the 5' RACE reads using MiXCR and keeps one entry per CDR3 protein. The data hold hundreds of thousands of distinct CDR3 sequences, with 20% to 25% observed a single time. This sequence originates from an adult woman who had mild COVID-19 (a few samples of this study predate the infection). Cell type and time point are not known. The sequencing input was PBMCs or a T cell subset sorted from them (not recorded which).

The CDR3 bases are TGTGCCAGCAGCGGGACTAGCTCGGGTCAGCAGTTCTTC. Amino acid sequence: CASSGTSSGQQFF. The chain recombines TRBV7-9 with TRBJ2-1, with 9 bases that match TRBD2. V was pared by 5 bases and J by 11 bases, with 7 bases of the junction left unmatched. There are 13 residues in the CDR3. Per germline, CDR1 SEHNR and CDR2 FQNEAQ (reference sequence).